The clone carrying this T cell receptor (beta chain) appeared many times. Sequence at one end of the junction differs from germline and may be a read error. The germline V gene has CDR1 DFQATT and CDR2 SNEGSKA (reference sequence). This CDR3 has 9 amino acids. The data derive from a study of CDR3 diversity in severe acne. TCRdb analysed the PCR reads with MiXCR anew, one entry per CDR3 protein. The data hold some 84,000 distinct CDR3 sequences, with around 53% observed a single time. This TCR derives from a male donor in good health, without acne. The chain employs TRBV20-1 and TRBJ2-1; the D gene could be TRBD1 or TRBD2 (5 bases each). Sequencing was carried out using blood. The CDR3 coding sequence is TGCAGCACCAGGGATTGGGAGTTTTTT. It is translated as CSTRDWEFF.